This T cell receptor beta chain is from a study of blood T cell repertoires in COVID-19 (TCRdb year 2020). About the full investigation: Samples covering the acute and convalescent phases of COVID-19 were provided by collaborators in the United States, Italy and Spain. The material from the prospective study consisted of cDNA or gDNA derived from T cells, B-cell-depleted T cells, or PBMCs. Subjects who had been exposed to COVID-19, were actively infected with it, or had recovered from it provided the deeply sampled blood TCRbeta repertoires that made up the dataset. The repertoires were made available in a free public database intended to serve as a resource for research on the immune response to SARS-CoV-2. Samples came from the ongoing ImmuneRACE study (first 160 participants) plus 1,254 subjects from 6 global collaborators. Nearly every sample came with metadata listing a de-identified subject ID, COVID-19 status, age in years and sex. Where available, HLA class I and class II types were taken from metadata supplied by the sample provider and were not determined by assay-based typing. Results and caveats for the whole study, not just this receptor: Clinical and demographic metadata were provided uncurated, with the amount varying by source and participant.

TCRbeta CDR3 regions were amplified from genomic DNA using the immunoSEQ Assay, a bias-controlled multiplex PCR. Processing in the source paper ran as follows. Within the assay, amplification of reference gene primers was used to estimate how many nucleated cells each sample contained. Sequence reads were collapsed and filtered to measure the absolute abundance of every unique TCRbeta CDR3 rearrangement. Productive Simpson clonality was computed per sample as the square root of Simpson's diversity index over productive rearrangements. The table was pulled from immuneACCESS by TCRdb, which kept in-frame rearrangements only. Such tables lose some clones; where checked, under half of the loss comes from unresolved V genes, and the rest has no known cause. The V and J calls and clone size are taken from that table; D and trimming were inferred from the DNA. The sample data list some 100,000 clones, and roughly 88% of these were observed just once. The top ten clonotypes cover approximately 2% of the sample.

The CDR3 measures 16 amino acids from cysteine to phenylalanine. Only the CDR3 portion is preserved as DNA: 48 bases, with reading frame beginning at the first base. From a lookup of the germline V gene, CDR1 and CDR2 are SGHTA and FQGNSA. A distance of 14 bases separates the germline ends of V and J, which lose 1 base and 4 bases respectively. In Seattle, one collaborating source enrolled patients while the infection was active and tracked those patients longitudinally over the course of disease. The collaborating institutions used their own protocols to collect whole blood in K2EDTA tubes. For TCRbeta analysis, collaborators shipped samples as frozen whole blood, isolated PBMCs, or DNA extracted from either of those sample types. About this clone: Its target antigen remains unknown. Per-nucleotide qualities are absent, and no much larger clonotype sits a single base away.

Recombination connected TRBV7-2 to TRBJ1-5; confidence is insufficient to name the D gene. This clonotype was sampled from a man between 50 and 59 years old with COVID-19, enrolled during active disease. Material for sequencing was peripheral blood. The sequenced DNA: TGTGCCAGCAGCTTAGAGGGCAGCGGAAATAATCAGCCCCAGCATTTT. Its protein product is CASSLEGSGNNQPQHF.